This TCR beta chain was captured in a study of long-term antiretroviral therapy in people with HIV. Every specimen held between roughly 0.95-10 million cryopreserved PBMC. These were thawed and washed before DNA extraction. immunoSEQ v3.0 was run at survey level. It was roughly 40,000-50,000 T-cell genomes per sample that sequencing targeted. Clones were read by immunoSEQ multiplex PCR, and TCRdb kept only the in-frame ones, dropping some. The sample shows tens of thousands of clones, around 80% of them seen only once. V lost 3 bases, J lost 6 bases, and 4 bases stayed unmatched. Germline V gives CDR1 LNHNV, CDR2 YYDKDF (reference sequence). CDR3 length equals 16 residues.

The starting material was unsorted PBMCs, obtained 1.5 years before starting antiretroviral therapy. This receptor was taken from a man younger than 35 with HIV. This sequence joins TRBV15 and TRBJ1-6; 11 bases line up with TRBD1. The CDR3 spells CATSRTGTGGNSPLHF. As DNA, the CDR3 is TGTGCCACCAGCAGGACCGGGACAGGGGGTAATTCACCCCTCCACTTT.